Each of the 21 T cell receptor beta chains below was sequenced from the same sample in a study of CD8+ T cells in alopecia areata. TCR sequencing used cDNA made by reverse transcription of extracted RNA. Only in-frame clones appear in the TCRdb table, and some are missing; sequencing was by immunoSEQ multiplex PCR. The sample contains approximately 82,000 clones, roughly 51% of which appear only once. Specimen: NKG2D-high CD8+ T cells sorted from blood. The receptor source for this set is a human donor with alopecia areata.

CDR3 bases: TGTGCCAGCACCAAAGCGGATACGCAGTATTTT. It encodes CASTKADTQYF. V usage is TRBV27 and J usage is TRBJ2-3, with no clear D. The CDR3 runs 11 residues. Per germline, CDR1 MNHEY and CDR2 SMNVEV (reference sequence). Between the trimmed V and J ends, which lost 7 bases and 6 bases, there was a span of 8 bases.

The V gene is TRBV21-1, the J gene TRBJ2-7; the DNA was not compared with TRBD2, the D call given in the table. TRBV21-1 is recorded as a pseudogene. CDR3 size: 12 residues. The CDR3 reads CASSLSRCEQYF. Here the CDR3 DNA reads TGTGCCAGCAGCCTTAGTAGATGCGAGCAGTACTTC.

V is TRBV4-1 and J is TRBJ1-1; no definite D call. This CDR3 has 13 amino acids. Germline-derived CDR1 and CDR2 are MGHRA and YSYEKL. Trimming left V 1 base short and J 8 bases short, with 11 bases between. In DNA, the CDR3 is TGCGCCAGCAGCCAAGTGATCTATGGGGAAGCTTTCTTT. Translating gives CASSQVIYGEAFF.

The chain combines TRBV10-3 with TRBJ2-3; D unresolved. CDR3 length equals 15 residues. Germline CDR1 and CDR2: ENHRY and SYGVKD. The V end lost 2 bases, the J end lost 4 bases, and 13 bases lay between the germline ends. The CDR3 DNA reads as TGTGCCATCAGTGAGGTGGTGGAAGGCGCAGATACGCAGTATTTT. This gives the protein CAISEVVEGADTQYF.

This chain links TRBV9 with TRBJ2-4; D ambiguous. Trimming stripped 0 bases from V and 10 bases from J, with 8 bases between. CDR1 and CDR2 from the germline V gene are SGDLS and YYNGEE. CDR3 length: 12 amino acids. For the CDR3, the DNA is TGTGCCAGCAGCGTAGTATCAGAAATTCAGTACTTC. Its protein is CASSVVSEIQYF. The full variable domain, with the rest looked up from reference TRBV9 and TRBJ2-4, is DSGVTQTPKHLITATGQRVTLRCSPRSGDLSVYWYQQSLDQGLQFLIQYYNGEERAKGNILERFSAQQFPDLHSELNLSSLELGDSALYFCASSVVSEIQYFGAGTRLSVL.

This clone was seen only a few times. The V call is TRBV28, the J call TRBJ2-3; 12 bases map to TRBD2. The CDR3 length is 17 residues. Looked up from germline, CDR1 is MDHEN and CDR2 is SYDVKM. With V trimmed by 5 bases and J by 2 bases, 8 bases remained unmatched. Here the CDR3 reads CASSPKGLAGLTDTQYF. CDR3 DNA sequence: TGTGCCAGCAGTCCCAAAGGACTAGCGGGACTCACAGATACGCAGTATTTT.

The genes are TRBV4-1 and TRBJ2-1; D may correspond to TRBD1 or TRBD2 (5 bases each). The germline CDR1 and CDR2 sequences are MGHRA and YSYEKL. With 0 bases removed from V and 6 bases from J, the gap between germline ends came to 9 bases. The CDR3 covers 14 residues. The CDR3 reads CASSQDPGANEQFF. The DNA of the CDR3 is TGCGCCAGCAGCCAAGATCCCGGGGCCAATGAGCAGTTCTTC.

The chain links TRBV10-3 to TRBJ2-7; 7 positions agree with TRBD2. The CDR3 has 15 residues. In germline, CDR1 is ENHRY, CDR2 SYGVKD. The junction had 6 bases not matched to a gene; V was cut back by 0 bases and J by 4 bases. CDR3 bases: TGTGCCATCAGTGAGTCGCTAGCGGTCGGATACGAGCAGTACTTC. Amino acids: CAISESLAVGYEQYF.

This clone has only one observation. CDR3 nucleotides: TGTGCCTGGAGTCCGGGGACTAGCGCTTTCTACGAGCAGTACGTC. It specifies CAWSPGTSAFYEQYV. The gene calls are TRBV30 and TRBJ2-7, with 10 bases identical to TRBD2. The germline gives CDR1 GTSNPN, CDR2 SVGIG (reference sequence). Losses at the gene ends were 2 bases for V and 3 bases for J; bases not matched to a gene: 7. This CDR3 contains 15 residues.

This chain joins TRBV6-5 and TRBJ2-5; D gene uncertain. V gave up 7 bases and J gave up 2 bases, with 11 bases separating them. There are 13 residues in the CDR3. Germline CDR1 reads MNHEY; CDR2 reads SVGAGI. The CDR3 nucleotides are TGTGCCAGCAAGGCATTCATTCAAGAGACCCAGTACTTC. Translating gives CASKAFIQETQYF.

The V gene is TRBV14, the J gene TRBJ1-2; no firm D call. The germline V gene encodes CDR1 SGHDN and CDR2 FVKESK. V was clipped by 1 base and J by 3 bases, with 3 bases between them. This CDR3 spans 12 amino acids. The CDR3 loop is CASSQVDYGYTF. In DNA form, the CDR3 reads TGTGCCAGCAGCCAAGTTGACTATGGCTACACCTTC.

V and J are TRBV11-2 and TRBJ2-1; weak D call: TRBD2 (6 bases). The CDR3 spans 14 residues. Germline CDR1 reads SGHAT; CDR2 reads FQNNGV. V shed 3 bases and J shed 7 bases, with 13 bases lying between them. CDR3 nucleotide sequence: TGTGCCAGCAGCTTCGGACCGGCGGGGAATGAGCAGTTCTTC. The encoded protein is CASSFGPAGNEQFF.

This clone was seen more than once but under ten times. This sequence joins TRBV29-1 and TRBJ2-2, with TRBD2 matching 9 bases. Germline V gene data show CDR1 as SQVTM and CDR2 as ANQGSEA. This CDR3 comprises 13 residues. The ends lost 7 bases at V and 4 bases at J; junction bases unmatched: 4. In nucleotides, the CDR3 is TGCAGCGGGACTAGCGAGGGCACCGGGGAGCTGTTTTTT. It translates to CSGTSEGTGELFF.

The CDR3 sequence: CASSFQVSTEAFF. For the CDR3, the DNA is TGTGCCAGCAGTTTCCAGGTTTCCACTGAAGCTTTCTTT. This chain links TRBV6-5 with TRBJ1-1; no definite D call. V was cut by 4 bases and J by 4 bases, with 10 bases left in between. Germline CDR1 and CDR2: MNHEY and SVGAGI. The CDR3 is made up of 13 amino acids.

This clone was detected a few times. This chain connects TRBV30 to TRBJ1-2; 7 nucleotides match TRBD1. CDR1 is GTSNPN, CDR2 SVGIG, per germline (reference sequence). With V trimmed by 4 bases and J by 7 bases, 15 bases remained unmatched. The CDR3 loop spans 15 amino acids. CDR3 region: CAWTPWPGGISGYTF. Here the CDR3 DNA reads TGTGCCTGGACCCCATGGCCAGGGGGAATAAGTGGCTACACCTTC.

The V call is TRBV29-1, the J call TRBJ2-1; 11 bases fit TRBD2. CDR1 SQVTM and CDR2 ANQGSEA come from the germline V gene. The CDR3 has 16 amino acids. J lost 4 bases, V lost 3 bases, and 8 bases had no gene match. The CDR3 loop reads CSVDNVAGGDYNEQFF. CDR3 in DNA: TGCAGCGTTGATAATGTAGCGGGGGGGGATTACAATGAGCAGTTCTTC.

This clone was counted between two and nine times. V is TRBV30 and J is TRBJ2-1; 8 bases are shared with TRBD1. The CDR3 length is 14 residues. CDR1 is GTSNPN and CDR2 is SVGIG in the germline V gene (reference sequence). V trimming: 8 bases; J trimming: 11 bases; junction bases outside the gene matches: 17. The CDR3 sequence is CAGHGTGRGTQQFF. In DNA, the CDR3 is TGTGCCGGACATGGGACAGGACGTGGCACGCAGCAGTTCTTC.

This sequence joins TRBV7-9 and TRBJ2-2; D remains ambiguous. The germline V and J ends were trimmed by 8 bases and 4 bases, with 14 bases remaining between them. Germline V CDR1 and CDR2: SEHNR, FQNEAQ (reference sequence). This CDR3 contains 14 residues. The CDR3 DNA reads TGTGCCAGCCACACGCGGAGTCCCACCGGGGAGCTGTTTTTT. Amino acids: CASHTRSPTGELFF.

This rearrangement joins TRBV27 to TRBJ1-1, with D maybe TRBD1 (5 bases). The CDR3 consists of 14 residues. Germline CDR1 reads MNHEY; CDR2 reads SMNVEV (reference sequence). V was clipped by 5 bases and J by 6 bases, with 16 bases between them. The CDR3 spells CASSGAGHVAEAFF. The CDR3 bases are TGTGCCAGCAGTGGCGCCGGACATGTAGCTGAAGCTTTCTTT.

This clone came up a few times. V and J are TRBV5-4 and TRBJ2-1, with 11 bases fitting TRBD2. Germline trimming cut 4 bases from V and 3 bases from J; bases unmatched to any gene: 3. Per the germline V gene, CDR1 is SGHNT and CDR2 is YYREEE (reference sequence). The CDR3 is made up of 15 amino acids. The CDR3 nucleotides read TGTGCCAGCAGCACTGGGACTAGCGGCTACAATGAGCAGTTCTTC. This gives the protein CASSTGTSGYNEQFF.

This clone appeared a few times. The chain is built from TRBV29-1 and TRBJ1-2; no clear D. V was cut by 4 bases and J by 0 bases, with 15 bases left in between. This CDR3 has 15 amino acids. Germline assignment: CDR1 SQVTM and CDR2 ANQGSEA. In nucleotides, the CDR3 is TGCAGCGTTGTAACTATTACGAACGCTAACTATGGCTACACCTTC. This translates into CSVVTITNANYGYTF.